This entry features one T cell receptor beta chain sequence. Germline CDR1 MRHNA, CDR2 SNTAGT. The CDR3 runs to 16 residues. With 2 bases clipped from V and 1 base from J, the junction kept 6 bases outside the gene matches. Per the study methods: Quantification of nucleated cells was approximated via reference gene primer amplification. Assay used: immunoSEQ multiplex PCR; TCRdb lists only in-frame clones, some missing. That table gives V, J and clone size, and the DNA gave D and trimming. Of some 120,000 clones in the sample, roughly 85% were seen once. The data were obtained in a study of blood T cell repertoires in COVID-19.

This rearrangement joins TRBV6-4 to TRBJ1-1, with 8 positions matching TRBD1. Source material: peripheral blood. The receptor's source is a man aged 25 to 45 with acute or convalescent COVID-19. The CDR3 DNA reads as TGTGCCAGCAGTGACAGTCCCGGGACAGGGAACACTGAAGCTTTCTTT. Residues: CASSDSPGTGNTEAFF.